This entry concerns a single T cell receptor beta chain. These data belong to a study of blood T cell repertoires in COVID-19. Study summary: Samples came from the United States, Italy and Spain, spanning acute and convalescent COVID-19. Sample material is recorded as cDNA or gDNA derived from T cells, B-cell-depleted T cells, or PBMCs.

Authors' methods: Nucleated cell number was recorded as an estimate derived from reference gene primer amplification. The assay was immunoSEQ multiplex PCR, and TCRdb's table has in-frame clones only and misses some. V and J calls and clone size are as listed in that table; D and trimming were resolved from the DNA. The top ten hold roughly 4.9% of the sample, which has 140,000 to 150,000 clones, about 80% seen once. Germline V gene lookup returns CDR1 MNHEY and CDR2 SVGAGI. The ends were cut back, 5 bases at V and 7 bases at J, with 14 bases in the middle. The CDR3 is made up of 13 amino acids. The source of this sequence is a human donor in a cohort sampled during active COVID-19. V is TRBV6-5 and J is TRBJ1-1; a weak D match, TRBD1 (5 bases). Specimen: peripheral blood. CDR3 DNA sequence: TGTGCCAGCAGTCCCCCCCAGGGAATTGAAGCTTTCTTT. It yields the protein CASSPPQGIEAFF.